This is a list of T cell receptor beta chains from one sample in a study of cytomegalovirus exposure and HLA in healthy donors. The assay was immunoSEQ multiplex PCR, and TCRdb's table has in-frame clones only and misses some. Found here are some 170,000 clones, about three quarters of them singletons; the top ten hold approximately 6%. The sequenced sample consisted of PBMCs. These TCRs come from a man in his forties in good health and CMV-seropositive. The CDR3 runs from the conserved cysteine through the conserved F or W. Each record gives: D gene, V gene, J gene, clone size, CDR3 DNA, CDR3 protein. A D gene is named only where the DNA matches it firmly. Some rows mark clone size as missing; the rest say once, few, many or name a class of expanded clone.

d_gene: NA
v_gene: TRBV5-1
j_gene: TRBJ2-5
abundance: NA
CDR3nt: TGCGCCAGCAGCTTGGAAGGGGGATTCGGGGAGACCCAGTACTTC
CDR3aa: CASSLEGGFGETQYF

d_gene: NA
v_gene: TRBV7-9
j_gene: TRBJ1-5
abundance: NA
CDR3nt: TGTGCCAGCAGCTTAGACCTACAGCCCCAGCATTTT
CDR3aa: CASSLDLQPQHF

d_gene: NA
v_gene: TRBV28
j_gene: TRBJ2-1
abundance: few
CDR3nt: TGTGCCAGCAGCCCTAGGTTCCGGAGGGCGGGCAATGAGCAGTTCTTC
CDR3aa: CASSPRFRRAGNEQFF

d_gene: TRBD1
v_gene: TRBV5-1
j_gene: TRBJ1-4
abundance: NA
CDR3nt: TGCGCCAGCAGCTTGGGAGGGGGCGATGAAAAACTGTTTTTT
CDR3aa: CASSLGGGDEKLFF

d_gene: NA
v_gene: TRBV2
j_gene: TRBJ2-7
abundance: NA
CDR3nt: TGTGCCAGCAGTGAAGCAGGGGCAAGGGCCTACGAGCAGTACTTC
CDR3aa: CASSEAGARAYEQYF

d_gene: NA
v_gene: TRBV5-4
j_gene: TRBJ1-1
abundance: NA
CDR3nt: TGTGCCAGCAGCTTGATAAGCTCGAACACTGAAGCTTTCTTT
CDR3aa: CASSLISSNTEAFF

d_gene: TRBD1
v_gene: TRBV11-2
j_gene: TRBJ1-2
abundance: NA
CDR3nt: TGTGCCAGCAGCTTAGGACAGGGGGCTGGTGGCTACACCTTC
CDR3aa: CASSLGQGAGGYTF

d_gene: TRBD2
v_gene: TRBV27
j_gene: TRBJ2-7
abundance: NA
CDR3nt: TGTGCCAGCAGTTTAAGGTTTCGTAGCGGGGCTACCTACGAGCAGTACTTC
CDR3aa: CASSLRFRSGATYEQYF

d_gene: NA
v_gene: TRBV10-3
j_gene: TRBJ2-3
abundance: few
CDR3nt: TGTGCCATCAGTGAGTCGGGAGTTAGCACAGATACGCAGTATTTT
CDR3aa: CAISESGVSTDTQYF

d_gene: NA
v_gene: TRBV7-8
j_gene: TRBJ1-2
abundance: NA
CDR3nt: TGTGCCAGCAGCTACAACCTAAAAACAGGGTCGGGCTACACCTTC
CDR3aa: CASSYNLKTGSGYTF

d_gene: TRBD2
v_gene: TRBV27
j_gene: TRBJ2-1
abundance: NA
CDR3nt: TGTGCCAGCAGTCTGAGACCGGTAATAGCGGGAGGGAACAATGAGCAGTTCTTC
CDR3aa: CASSLRPVIAGGNNEQFF

d_gene: TRBD1
v_gene: TRBV5-1
j_gene: TRBJ1-1
abundance: NA
CDR3nt: TGCGCCAGCAGCGGGACAGGGGACGGGGGCACTGAAGCTTTCTTT
CDR3aa: CASSGTGDGGTEAFF

d_gene: NA
v_gene: TRBV6-6
j_gene: TRBJ2-1
abundance: few
CDR3nt: TGTGCCAGCAGTTACTTCGGGGGTGAGCAGTTCTTC
CDR3aa: CASSYFGGEQFF

d_gene: TRBD1
v_gene: TRBV27
j_gene: TRBJ1-1
abundance: NA
CDR3nt: TGTGCCAGCACCGACAGGGATAGGGACCCCCATATGAACACTGAAGCTTTCTTT
CDR3aa: CASTDRDRDPHMNTEAFF

d_gene: NA
v_gene: TRBV5-5
j_gene: TRBJ2-3
abundance: NA
CDR3nt: TGTGCCAGCAGCGGGGCAGGGACAGATACGCAGTATTTT
CDR3aa: CASSGAGTDTQYF

d_gene: TRBD1
v_gene: TRBV6-6
j_gene: TRBJ1-2
abundance: NA
CDR3nt: TGTGCCAGCAGTCGGGGACAGGGGAACGGCTACACCTTC
CDR3aa: CASSRGQGNGYTF

d_gene: TRBD2
v_gene: TRBV18
j_gene: TRBJ2-5
abundance: once
CDR3nt: TGTGCCAGCTCACCACCTTCAAGCGGGGGTGAGACCCAGTACTTC
CDR3aa: CASSPPSSGGETQYF

d_gene: TRBD2
v_gene: TRBV7-3
j_gene: TRBJ2-2
abundance: NA
CDR3nt: TGTGCCAGCAGCTCTATTCTCCCACTAGCGGGACCAAGTGACACCGGGGAGCTGTTTTTT
CDR3aa: CASSSILPLAGPSDTGELFF

d_gene: TRBD1
v_gene: TRBV28
j_gene: TRBJ1-4
abundance: NA
CDR3nt: TGTGCCAGCAGAACAGGGGGCGCCGGTGAAAAACTGTTTTTT
CDR3aa: CASRTGGAGEKLFF

d_gene: NA
v_gene: TRBV19
j_gene: TRBJ1-2
abundance: NA
CDR3nt: TGTGCCAGTAGTATAGTTCCAGGGTCGTCTTTTGGCTACACCTTC
CDR3aa: CASSIVPGSSFGYTF

d_gene: TRBD2
v_gene: TRBV29-1
j_gene: TRBJ2-1
abundance: NA
CDR3nt: TGCAGCGCTCCACTAGCGGGAGTACGGGATGAGCAGTTCTTC
CDR3aa: CSAPLAGVRDEQFF

d_gene: NA
v_gene: TRBV1
j_gene: TRBJ2-6
abundance: NA
CDR3nt: TGCACCAGCAGCCAAGCGGAGTTCTCTGGGGCCAACGGCCTGACTTTC
CDR3aa: CTSSQAEFSGANGLTF

d_gene: NA
v_gene: TRBV5-1
j_gene: TRBJ2-2
abundance: NA
CDR3nt: TGCGCCAGCAGCTTGGAAGGACTGGAGACCCCCGGGGAGCTGTTTTTT
CDR3aa: CASSLEGLETPGELFF

d_gene: TRBD1
v_gene: TRBV7-9
j_gene: TRBJ2-3
abundance: few
CDR3nt: TGTGCCAGCAGCCTGGGACAGGTTAGCACAGATACGCAGTATTTT
CDR3aa: CASSLGQVSTDTQYF

d_gene: TRBD2
v_gene: TRBV5-6
j_gene: TRBJ2-1
abundance: few
CDR3nt: TGTGCCAGCAGCTCTCTCAAAAGCGGGAGGAGTGATGAGCAGTTCTTC
CDR3aa: CASSSLKSGRSDEQFF

d_gene: TRBD1
v_gene: TRBV11-2
j_gene: TRBJ2-7
abundance: once
CDR3nt: TGTGCCACCAAAGCTTGGGACAGGAGGCCCTACGAGCAGTACTTC
CDR3aa: CATKAWDRRPYEQYF

d_gene: TRBD2
v_gene: TRBV9
j_gene: TRBJ2-5
abundance: NA
CDR3nt: TGTGCCAGCAGCGTGGGAGCGGGAGTCGGAGAGACCCAGTACTTC
CDR3aa: CASSVGAGVGETQYF

d_gene: NA
v_gene: TRBV14
j_gene: TRBJ1-1
abundance: NA
CDR3nt: TGTGCCAGCAGCCGACAGGTCGGGTCTGAAGCTTTCTTT
CDR3aa: CASSRQVGSEAFF

d_gene: TRBD2
v_gene: TRBV18
j_gene: TRBJ2-2
abundance: NA
CDR3nt: TGTGCCAGCTCACCGCTCGGACTAGCGGGAGCTGACACCGGGGAGCTGTTTTTT
CDR3aa: CASSPLGLAGADTGELFF

d_gene: NA
v_gene: TRBV5-5
j_gene: TRBJ1-5
abundance: NA
CDR3nt: TGTGCCAGCAGCTTCCACCAGGGTATACAGCCCCAGCATTTT
CDR3aa: CASSFHQGIQPQHF

d_gene: NA
v_gene: TRBV6-1
j_gene: TRBJ2-7
abundance: once
CDR3nt: TGTGCCAGCAGTGACAGGGGCCAGTACGAGCAGTACTTC
CDR3aa: CASSDRGQYEQYF

d_gene: TRBD1
v_gene: TRBV11-3
j_gene: TRBJ1-2
abundance: NA
CDR3nt: TGTGCCAGCAGCCTATATACGGGACAGGGTGGCTACACCTTC
CDR3aa: CASSLYTGQGGYTF

d_gene: NA
v_gene: TRBV5-1
j_gene: TRBJ2-7
abundance: NA
CDR3nt: TGCGCCAGCAGGCCCCGGCCGGGGGACGAGCAGTACTTC
CDR3aa: CASRPRPGDEQYF

d_gene: TRBD1
v_gene: TRBV6-1
j_gene: TRBJ1-5
abundance: NA
CDR3nt: TGTGCCAGCAGTGAGACCGGGACAGGGCTTGTTAGCAATCAGCCCCAGCATTTT
CDR3aa: CASSETGTGLVSNQPQHF

d_gene: NA
v_gene: TRBV5-1
j_gene: TRBJ2-2
abundance: NA
CDR3nt: TGCGCCAGCAGCCCTACGGTGAACACCGGGGAGCTGTTTTTT
CDR3aa: CASSPTVNTGELFF

d_gene: NA
v_gene: TRBV27
j_gene: TRBJ2-3
abundance: NA
CDR3nt: TGTGCCAGCAGGCTCGCCGCAGGGAAAGGGCAGTATTTT
CDR3aa: CASRLAAGKGQYF

d_gene: TRBD2
v_gene: TRBV29-1
j_gene: TRBJ2-5
abundance: NA
CDR3nt: TGCAGCGTTGAGGGGGGGTTCCAAGAGACCCAGTACTTC
CDR3aa: CSVEGGFQETQYF

d_gene: TRBD2
v_gene: TRBV9
j_gene: TRBJ2-7
abundance: once
CDR3nt: TGTGCCAGCAGCGCCCCCCTACTAGCGGGAGGTTCCTACGAGCAGTACTTC
CDR3aa: CASSAPLLAGGSYEQYF

d_gene: NA
v_gene: TRBV5-1
j_gene: TRBJ1-4
abundance: NA
CDR3nt: TGCGCCAGCAGCTTGCTTGCAACTAATGAAAAACTGTTTTTT
CDR3aa: CASSLLATNEKLFF

d_gene: TRBD2
v_gene: TRBV5-1
j_gene: TRBJ2-1
abundance: few
CDR3nt: TGCGCCAGCAGCTTGGACGGGAGGGCCTACAATGAGCAGTTCTTC
CDR3aa: CASSLDGRAYNEQFF

d_gene: NA
v_gene: TRBV9
j_gene: TRBJ2-3
abundance: NA
CDR3nt: TGTGCCAGCAGCATTAGCGGCACTAGCACAGATACGCAGTATTTT
CDR3aa: CASSISGTSTDTQYF

d_gene: NA
v_gene: TRBV9
j_gene: TRBJ1-1
abundance: NA
CDR3nt: TGTGCCAGCAGCGTAGAAGGGGAGGGGGGTGAAGCTTTCTTT
CDR3aa: CASSVEGEGGEAFF